This TCR beta chain appears in the sequencing data of a study of regulatory T cells in long-lasting Graves disease. Time point meaning: newly diagnosed GD, antithyroid drugs for less than 3 months. The TCR library was prepared using RNA isolated from PBMCs. Doctors identified Graves' disease using the American Thyroid Association guidelines. To make TCR beta libraries, researchers used iRepertoire HTBI primers and Arm-PCR of CDR3 regions. TCRdb analysed the multiplex PCR reads with MiXCR anew, one entry per CDR3 protein. The sample has under 450,000 distinct CDR3 sequences; around 15% are singletons. This clonotype came up many times. The V end was cut by 2 bases, the J end by 4 bases, with 14 bases between. Germline V lookup: CDR1 GTSNPN, CDR2 SVGIG (reference sequence). This CDR3 is built from 15 residues. The data also belong to a second study, concerning T cells in Graves' hyperthyroidism and ophthalmopathy. That paper adds: HTBI primers were used for first-round RT-PCR of the TCR CDR3.

The clonotype originates from a woman younger than 30 with Graves disease. The chain is built from TRBV30 and TRBJ1-4; D gene ambiguous. Sample: peripheral blood mononuclear cells (PBMCs), taken at new diagnosis, from a patient treated with antithyroid drugs. The CDR3 spells CAWSPSPVDNEKLFF. The DNA of the CDR3 is TGTGCCTGGAGTCCCTCGCCGGTGGATAATGAAAAACTGTTTTTT.